Following are 10 T cell receptor beta chains from one sample sequenced in a study of blood T cell repertoires in COVID-19. Generated by immunoSEQ multiplex PCR, the TCRdb table keeps only in-frame clones and is missing some. Altogether about 400,000 clones are present, around 89% being singletons, with the ten largest covering roughly 4%. Source material: peripheral blood. These receptors all come from a woman aged 30 to 39 with acute or convalescent COVID-19.

The chain recombines TRBV5-1 with TRBJ1-1; D uncertain. Germline V lookup: CDR1 SGHRS, CDR2 YFSETQ. V was shortened by 4 bases and J by 1 base, with 8 bases between the two germline ends. The length of the CDR3 is 13 residues. The CDR3 spells CASSPRQNTEAFF. The CDR3 DNA is TGCGCCAGCAGCCCCCGACAGAACACTGAAGCTTTCTTT.

J is TRBJ2-3 and V is TRBV3-1 (or the pseudogene TRBV3-2), with unresolved D. The ends were cut back, 1 base at V and 4 bases at J, with 12 bases in the middle. This CDR3 comprises 15 residues. CDR1 is LGHDT, CDR2 YNNKEL, per germline (reference sequence). CDR3 amino acids: CASSQGPSSADTQYF. CDR3 DNA: TGTGCCAGCAGCCAAGGCCCGTCGTCGGCAGATACGCAGTATTTT.

The J gene is TRBJ2-3, the V gene TRBV5-6, with D unresolved. The CDR3 has 12 amino acids. From germline, CDR1 is SGHDT and CDR2 YYEEEE. V was cut by 4 bases and J by 4 bases, with 7 bases left in between. Here the CDR3 reads CASSLNPDTQYF. The CDR3 DNA is TGTGCCAGCAGCCTAAATCCAGATACGCAGTATTTT.

The CDR3 loop is CASRTGASYNEQFF. CDR3 sequence (DNA): TGTGCCAGCAGGACAGGGGCGTCCTACAATGAGCAGTTCTTC. V usage is TRBV7-9 and J usage is TRBJ2-1, with 8 positions matching TRBD1. This CDR3 is built from 14 residues. V shed 6 bases and J 1 base; nucleotides not matched to a gene: 2. From germline, CDR1 is SEHNR and CDR2 FQNEAQ (reference sequence).

This chain connects TRBV5-1 to TRBJ2-1; D is possibly TRBD1 (5 bases). The CDR3 totals 14 residues. V lost 3 bases, J lost 13 bases, and 20 bases lay in between. The germline V gene has CDR1 SGHRS and CDR2 YFSETQ. CDR3 sequence reads: CASSSTGQLGLQFF. CDR3 DNA sequence: TGCGCCAGCAGCTCGACGGGTCAATTGGGGCTTCAGTTCTTC.

The rearrangement links TRBV5-6 to TRBJ2-3; 8 bases map to TRBD1. The germline V gene has CDR1 SGHDT and CDR2 YYEEEE. V lost 2 bases and J lost 5; bases outside the gene matches: 7. The length of the CDR3 is 15 residues. The CDR3 here is CASSLAGGAGDTQYF. CDR3 DNA: TGTGCCAGCAGCTTAGCAGGGGGCGCAGGAGATACGCAGTATTTT.

The chain employs TRBV5-8 and TRBJ1-6, with 10 bases identical to TRBD1. Germline V CDR1 and CDR2: SGHTS, YDEGEE. Germline trimming cut 3 bases from V and 9 bases from J; bases unmatched to any gene: 3. CDR3 length equals 14 residues. The CDR3 loop reads CASSSGQGVSPLHF. DNA of the CDR3: TGTGCCAGCAGCTCTGGACAGGGGGTTTCACCCCTCCACTTT.

The chain couples TRBV6-5 to TRBJ2-1, with 9 bases lining up with TRBD2. The germline V gene has CDR1 MNHEY and CDR2 SVGAGI. V trimming: 8 bases; J trimming: 9 bases; junction bases outside the gene matches: 8. This CDR3 comprises 13 residues. The CDR3 loop reads CASQGRGGAEQFF. The CDR3 coding sequence is TGTGCCAGCCAGGGGCGGGGGGGCGCTGAGCAGTTCTTC.

This clone showed up just once. The rearrangement links TRBV20-1 to TRBJ2-5; a possible D gene is TRBD2 (5 bases). This CDR3 spans 12 amino acids. Germline-derived CDR1 and CDR2 are DFQATT and SNEGSKA (reference sequence). V gave up 3 bases and J gave up 5 bases, with 10 bases separating them. The CDR3 protein is CSASIRGETQYF. The CDR3 DNA sequence: TGCAGTGCTAGTATTCGAGGGGAGACCCAGTACTTC.

The V gene is TRBV9, the J gene TRBJ2-3; D is possibly TRBD2 (5 bases). In germline, CDR1 is SGDLS, CDR2 YYNGEE. The CDR3 runs 15 residues. Trimming removed 4 bases at V and 1 base at J, with 13 bases between. The CDR3 loop is CASSSGLGRTDTQYF. The CDR3 nucleotides read TGTGCCAGCAGCTCCGGACTGGGTCGCACAGATACGCAGTATTTT.